This TCR beta chain emerged from a study of T cells in localized non-small cell lung cancer. Regarding the study as a whole: Adjacent lung had a median around 60 of the 100 largest tumor clones.

This clone was found a few times. Its target is unknown. The table came from immunoSEQ multiplex PCR; TCRdb's copy has only in-frame clones and leaves some out. The data contain under 50,000 clones, 86% of them singletons. CDR1 is LGHNA and CDR2 is YNFKEQ in the germline V gene. V dropped 3 bases and J dropped 8 bases, with 7 bases sitting between them. The length of the CDR3 is 11 residues. This chain uses TRBV4-2 with TRBJ1-2; D is undetermined. Sequenced here: peripheral blood mononuclear cells, sampled before any cancer treatment. The TCR comes from a male donor aged 60 or older with stage II lung adenocarcinoma. The CDR3 DNA sequence: TGTGCCAGCAGCCAGAACGCGGGCTACACCTTC. Its translation: CASSQNAGYTF.